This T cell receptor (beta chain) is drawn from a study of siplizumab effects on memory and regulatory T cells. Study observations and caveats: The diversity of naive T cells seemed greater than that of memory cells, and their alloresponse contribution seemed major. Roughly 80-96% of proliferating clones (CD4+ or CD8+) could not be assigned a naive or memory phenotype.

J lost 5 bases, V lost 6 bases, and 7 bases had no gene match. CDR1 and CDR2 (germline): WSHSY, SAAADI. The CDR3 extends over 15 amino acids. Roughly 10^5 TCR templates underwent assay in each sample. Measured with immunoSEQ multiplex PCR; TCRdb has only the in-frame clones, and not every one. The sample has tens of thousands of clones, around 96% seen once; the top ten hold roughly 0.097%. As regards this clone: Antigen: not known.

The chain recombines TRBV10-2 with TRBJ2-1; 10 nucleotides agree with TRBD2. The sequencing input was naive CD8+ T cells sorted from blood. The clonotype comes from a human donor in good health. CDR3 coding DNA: TGCGCCAGCAGCCTCCTAGCGGGGGATGACAATGAGCAGTTCTTC. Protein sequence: CASSLLAGDDNEQFF.